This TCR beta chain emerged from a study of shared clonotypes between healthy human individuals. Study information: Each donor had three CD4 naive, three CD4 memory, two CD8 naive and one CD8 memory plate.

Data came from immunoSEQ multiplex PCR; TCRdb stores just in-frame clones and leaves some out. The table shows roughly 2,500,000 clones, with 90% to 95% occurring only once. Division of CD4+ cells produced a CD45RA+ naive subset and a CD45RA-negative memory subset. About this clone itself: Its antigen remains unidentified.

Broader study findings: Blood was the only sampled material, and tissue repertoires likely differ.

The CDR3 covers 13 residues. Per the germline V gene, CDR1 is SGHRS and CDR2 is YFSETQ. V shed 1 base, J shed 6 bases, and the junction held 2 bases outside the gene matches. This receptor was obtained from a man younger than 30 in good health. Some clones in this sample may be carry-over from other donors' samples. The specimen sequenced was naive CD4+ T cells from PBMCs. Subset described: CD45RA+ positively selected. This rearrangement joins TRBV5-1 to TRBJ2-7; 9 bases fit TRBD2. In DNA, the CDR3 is TGCGCCAGCAGCTTGCGCGGGAGGGGCGAGCAGTACTTC. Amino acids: CASSLRGRGEQYF.